This TCR beta chain originates from a study of human T cells and chemical hapten exposure. Study-level background: Application of 0.01% DPC to the upper back was done by patch test, with a reading at 6 days. The cohort included alopecia areata under or over 50% scalp, totalis and universalis.

Per germline, CDR1 KGHDR and CDR2 SFDVKD. The CDR3 totals 11 residues. V was trimmed by 7 bases and J by 5 bases, leaving 7 bases between them. Unique molecular identifiers were linked by the library to individual cDNA molecules. TCRdb processed the RACE reads anew with MiXCR; each CDR3 protein has one entry. The sample includes 110,000 to 150,000 distinct CDR3 sequences, approximately 10% of them seen just once. Documented time point: patch test 2, 6 weeks after DPC sensitization. The treatment: therapeutic diphenylcyclopropenone sensitization with weekly scalp DPC. Phlebotomy was performed prior to application of every patch test.

V usage is TRBV24-1 and J usage is TRBJ2-5; D uncertain. The receptor was derived from a woman aged 50 to 60 with alopecia areata. Some clones in this sample may be carry-over from other donors' samples. The sequences come from whole blood, collected in connection with sensitization to the hapten diphenylcyclopropenone (DPC). The CDR3 DNA follows: TGTGCCACCAGCCCCGCGGAGACCCAGTACTTC. Residues: CATSPAETQYF.